Sequencing of this T cell receptor (beta chain) was carried out in a study of persistence of HIV-infected CD4 T cells (dated by TCRdb to 2020 to 2022). In terms of the full investigation: The median time the participants had spent on suppressive ART was around 8 years. Peripheral blood samples of up to about 180 mL were taken at multiple time points, with the exception of a couple of participants who underwent leukapheresis at a single time point. The clonality of all cells in each sorted population was measured by TCRbeta sequencing, and the clonality of infected cells was measured by proviral sequencing. The TCR cluster analysis across participants included about 8 participants for CMV and roughly seven participants for Gag. The study isolated CMV- and HIV-1 Gag-responding CD4+ T cells from ART-treated individuals to examine antigen-driven clonal expansion of HIV-1-infected cells. Overall results and qualifications from the work: A correlation was observed between TCR oligoclonality and proviral oligoclonality within the same sorted populations. Bulk TCR analyses could not be restricted to the rare CMV-responding cells that actually carried HIV-1 proviruses. Significantly lower TCRbeta richness was observed in CMV- and Gag-responding cells than in anti-CD3/anti-CD28-responding cells, and higher oligoclonality was observed in CMV-responding cells than in CD3/CD28-stimulated and Gag-responding cells. Antigen-responding cells were enriched for degenerate expanded CDR3beta sequences, which suggests convergent selection of CD4+ responses to CMV and Gag. Only a small number of individuals took part in the study, and only a limited range of antigens was tested.

TCRbeta repertoires were sequenced from genomic DNA with the immunoSEQ hsTCRB assay version 4 in survey mode. Genomic DNA was diluted to about 9.4 ng/uL, using up to about 1 ug per sample for TCRbeta sequencing. The source study handled its data this way. TCRbeta data analysis was done in ImmunoSeq Analyzer 3.0, and diversity was calculated on productive nucleotide rearrangements. Using the Immunarch R package, lower-bound TCR diversity was estimated with the improved Chao index and clonality was estimated with the Gini coefficient. Different nucleotide rearrangements encoding the same CDR3beta amino acid sequence were treated as distinct clonotypes. Differential abundance analysis found TCRbeta sequences that were significantly enriched in antigen-responding cells compared with anti-CD3/anti-CD28-activated cells. GLIPH2 clustered TCRs by predicted peptide-MHC specificity, both within individual participants and across merged participant data sets. TCRdb's version of the immuneACCESS table is confined to in-frame rearrangements and falls short of the full clone set. An unresolved V gene accounts for under half of the shortfall where checked; the remainder is of unknown origin. From that table come the V and J calls and clone size; the DNA was used to work out D and trimming. A total of nearly 20,000 clones appear in this sample, over 55% of them only once. Of the sample, 1.5% to 2% is held by the ten largest clones.

V drops 1 base and J drops 1 base, leaving 19 bases in between. CDR1 SNHLY and CDR2 FYNNEI are derived from the germline V gene. The CDR3 runs 18 amino acids, cysteine and phenylalanine included. The CDR3 DNA has 54 bases and is translated from base 1. This sample's treatment or condition label indicates: suppressive antiretroviral therapy. A pool of overlapping HIV-1 Gag 15-mer peptides was used at approximately 0.9 ug per peptide per mL for cell stimulation. Responding CD4+ T cells were sorted by upregulation of both CD40 ligand and CD69. HIV-1-infected adults in whom suppressive ART had been started during chronic infection were enrolled as participants. Participants had undetectable plasma HIV-1 RNA below 50 copies/mL for at least 4 years. To be included, participants needed a CD4+ T cell count above 400 cells/uL and a positive CMV serology. Before stimulation, PBMCs were isolated using density centrifugation and then depleted of CD8+ T cells. For around 18 hours, the CD8-depleted PBMCs were stimulated with anti-CD28/CD49d costimulation, a CD40-blocking antibody, and enfuvirtide to prevent new infections. Cell sorting was performed on a Beckman Coulter MoFlo Legacy or XDP sorter, and dead cells were excluded with propidium iodide. Genomic DNA was extracted using the QIAamp DNA Mini Kit for samples with more than one million cells and using the Quick-DNA Microprep Kit for all other samples.

This clone was recorded a few times. It lacks a known antigen. Per-base qualities were not stored, and no clone one base away is much larger. The material was CD4+ T cells sorted from PBMCs after approximately 19-hour stimulation, obtained from a patient who received antiretroviral therapy. Per the publication, the cell subset or site label means: CD40L+CD69+ CD4 T cells responding to HIV-1 Gag peptides. The rearrangement combines TRBV2 with TRBJ1-1; a confident D gene designation cannot be given. This TCR came from an adult woman with HIV who was CMV-seropositive. The bases read TGTGCCAGCAGTGAAGAAGGCAGGCTCTTGCTGAAGAACACTGAAGCTTTCTTT. This yields the protein CASSEEGRLLLKNTEAFF.